The 10 T cell receptor beta chains listed next were all sequenced from one sample in a study of T cell responses to AZD1222 COVID-19 vaccine. Repertoires were generated with immunoSEQ multiplex PCR, while TCRdb's copy carries only in-frame clones and drops some. The sample includes 150,000 to 200,000 clones, approximately 93% of them seen just once. The sequencing here drew on peripheral blood, taken 28 days after the second AZD1222 dose. These receptors all come from an adult who received the AZD1222 COVID-19 vaccine.

The CDR3 protein is CATHTAGGSYEQYF. The CDR3 DNA reads TGTGCCACCCATACAGCGGGGGGCTCCTACGAGCAGTACTTC. This rearrangement joins TRBV28 to TRBJ2-7; 9 nucleotides agree with TRBD2. This CDR3 spans 14 amino acids. Germline V gene data show CDR1 as MDHEN and CDR2 as SYDVKM. J gave up 0 bases and V 10 bases, and 7 bases lay outside the gene matches.

V and J are TRBV7-9 and TRBJ1-1, with D maybe TRBD1 (5 bases). CDR3 length equals 15 residues. Trimming cost V 1 base and J 4 bases, with 13 bases left between them. The germline V gene encodes CDR1 SEHNR and CDR2 FQNEAQ (reference sequence). For the CDR3, the DNA is TGTGCCAGCAGCTTAGTCCCCGGGAGGGGCACTGAAGCTTTCTTT. Protein: CASSLVPGRGTEAFF.

The chain couples TRBV20-1 to TRBJ1-1; possibly TRBD1 for D (5 bases). V gave up 8 bases and J gave up 6 bases, with 13 bases separating them. CDR1 is DFQATT and CDR2 is SNEGSKA in the germline V gene (reference sequence). This CDR3 region has 11 residues. CDR3 nucleotides: TGCAGTACCAGGGTGGGGGCTGAAGCTTTCTTT. Translated, it gives CSTRVGAEAFF.

The chain is built from TRBV5-1 and TRBJ2-7, with a tentative D call TRBD2 (6 bases). CDR3 size: 13 residues. V was pared by 0 bases and J by 6 bases, with 10 bases between. Germline V CDR1 and CDR2: SGHRS, YFSETQ. The CDR3 DNA follows: TGCGCCAGCAGCTTGGTGGGGGGTAGCGAGCAGTACTTC. Translating it yields CASSLVGGSEQYF.

The rearrangement links TRBV29-1 to TRBJ1-1, with D unclear. Germline CDR1 and CDR2: SQVTM and ANQGSEA. V lost 5 bases, J lost 1 base, and 11 bases lay in between. CDR3 length equals 13 residues. The CDR3 sequence is CSVFGRKNTEAFF. CDR3 bases: TGCAGCGTTTTCGGAAGGAAGAACACTGAAGCTTTCTTT.

J is TRBJ2-7 and V is TRBV6-2 or TRBV6-3; perhaps TRBD1 as D (6 bases). The CDR3 totals 14 residues. Trimming pared 0 bases from V and 5 bases from J, leaving 11 bases between. Looked up from germline, CDR1 is MNHEY and CDR2 is SVGEGT. The chain's CDR3 is CASSYSGQFDEQYF. CDR3 nucleotides: TGTGCCAGCAGTTACTCAGGACAGTTCGACGAGCAGTACTTC.

J is TRBJ2-7 and V is TRBV5-6; 10 bases are shared with TRBD1. CDR3 length: 13 residues. With V trimmed by 4 bases and J by 6 bases, 4 bases remained unmatched. Germline CDR1 SGHDT, CDR2 YYEEEE. The CDR3 region is CASSPGQGLEQYF. Written as DNA, the CDR3 is TGTGCCAGCAGCCCGGGACAGGGGCTCGAGCAGTACTTC.

The V call is TRBV9, the J call TRBJ2-2; 7 nucleotides align to TRBD1. Germline V CDR1 and CDR2: SGDLS, YYNGEE. The junction had 9 bases not matched to a gene; V was cut back by 4 bases and J by 15 bases. The CDR3 length is 12 residues. This chain's CDR3 is CASSSRDRDVFF. DNA of the CDR3: TGTGCCAGCAGCTCAAGAGACAGGGATGTGTTTTTT.

The rearrangement uses TRBV5-4 and TRBJ1-1, with 7 bases aligning to TRBD1. The J segment lost 0 bases and the V segment lost 4 bases, leaving 6 bases of the junction unmatched. Germline CDR1 and CDR2: SGHNT and YYREEE (reference sequence). The CDR3 length is 15 residues. The CDR3 DNA follows: TGTGCCAGCAGCGTAGGGGGACAGATGAACACTGAAGCTTTCTTT. Its protein is CASSVGGQMNTEAFF.

The J gene is TRBJ2-2, the V gene TRBV6-4, with unresolved D. V gave up 7 bases and J gave up 2 bases, with 11 bases separating them. The CDR3 length is 14 residues. The germline CDR1 and CDR2 sequences are MRHNA and SNTAGT. This CDR3 reads CASKNGYNTGELFF. In DNA, the CDR3 is TGTGCCAGCAAAAACGGATACAACACCGGGGAGCTGTTTTTT.